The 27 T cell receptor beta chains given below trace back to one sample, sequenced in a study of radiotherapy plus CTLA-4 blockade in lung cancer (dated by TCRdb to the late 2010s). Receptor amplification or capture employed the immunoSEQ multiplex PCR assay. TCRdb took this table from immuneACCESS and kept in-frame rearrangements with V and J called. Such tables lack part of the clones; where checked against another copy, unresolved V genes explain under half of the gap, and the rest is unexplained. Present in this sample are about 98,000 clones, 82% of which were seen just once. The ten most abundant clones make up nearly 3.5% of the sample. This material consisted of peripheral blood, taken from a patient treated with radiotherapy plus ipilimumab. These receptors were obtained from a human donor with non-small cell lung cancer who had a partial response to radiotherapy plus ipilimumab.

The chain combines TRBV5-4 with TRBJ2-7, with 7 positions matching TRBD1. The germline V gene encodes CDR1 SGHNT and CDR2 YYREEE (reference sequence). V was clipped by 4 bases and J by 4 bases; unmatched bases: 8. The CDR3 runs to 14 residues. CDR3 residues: CASSPGQLGYEQYF. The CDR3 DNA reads TGTGCCAGCAGCCCGGGACAGCTCGGGTACGAGCAGTACTTC.

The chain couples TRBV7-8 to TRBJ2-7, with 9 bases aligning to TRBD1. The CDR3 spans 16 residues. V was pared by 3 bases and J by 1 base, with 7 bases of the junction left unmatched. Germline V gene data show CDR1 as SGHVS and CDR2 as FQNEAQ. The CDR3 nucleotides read TGTGCCAGCAGCTTCAAAGCCGGGACAGGGTCCTACGAGCAGTACTTC. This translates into CASSFKAGTGSYEQYF.

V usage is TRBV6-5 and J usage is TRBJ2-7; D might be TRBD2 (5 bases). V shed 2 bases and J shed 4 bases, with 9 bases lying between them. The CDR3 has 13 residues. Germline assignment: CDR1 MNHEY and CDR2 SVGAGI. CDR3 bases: TGTGCCAGCAGTTACCGGGAACTTTACGAGCAGTACTTC. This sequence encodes CASSYRELYEQYF.

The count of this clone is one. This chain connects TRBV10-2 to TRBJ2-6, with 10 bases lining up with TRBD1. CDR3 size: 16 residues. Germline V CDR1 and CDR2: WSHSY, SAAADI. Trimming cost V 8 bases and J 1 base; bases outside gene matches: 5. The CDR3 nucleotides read TGCGCCAGCGGCCGGGACAGGGGATCTGGGGCCAACGTCCTGACTTTC. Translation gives CASGRDRGSGANVLTF.

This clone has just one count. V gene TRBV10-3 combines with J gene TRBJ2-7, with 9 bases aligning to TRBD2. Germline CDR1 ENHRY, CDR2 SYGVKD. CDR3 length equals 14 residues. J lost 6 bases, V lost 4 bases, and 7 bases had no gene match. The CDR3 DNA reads TGTGCCATCAGTGGGGCTAGCGGGAACGTCGAGCAGTACTTC. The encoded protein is CAISGASGNVEQYF.

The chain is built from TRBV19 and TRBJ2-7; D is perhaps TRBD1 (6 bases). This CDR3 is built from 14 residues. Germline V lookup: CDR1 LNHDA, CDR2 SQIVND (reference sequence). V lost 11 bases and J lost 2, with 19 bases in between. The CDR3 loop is CAALVGASAYEQYF. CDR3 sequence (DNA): TGTGCCGCATTAGTGGGGGCCTCCGCCTACGAGCAGTACTTC. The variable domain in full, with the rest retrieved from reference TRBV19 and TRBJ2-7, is DGGITQSPKYLFRKEGQNVTLSCEQNLNHDAMYWYRQDPGQGLRLIYYSQIVNDFQKGDIAEGYSVSREKKESFPLTVTSAQKNPTAFYLCAALVGASAYEQYFGPGTRLTVT.

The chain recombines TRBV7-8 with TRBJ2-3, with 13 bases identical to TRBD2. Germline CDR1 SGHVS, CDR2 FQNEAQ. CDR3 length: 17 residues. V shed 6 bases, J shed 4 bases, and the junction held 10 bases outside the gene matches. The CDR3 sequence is CASRPALAGGPADTQYF. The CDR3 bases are TGTGCCAGCAGACCCGCACTAGCGGGAGGGCCGGCAGATACGCAGTATTTT.

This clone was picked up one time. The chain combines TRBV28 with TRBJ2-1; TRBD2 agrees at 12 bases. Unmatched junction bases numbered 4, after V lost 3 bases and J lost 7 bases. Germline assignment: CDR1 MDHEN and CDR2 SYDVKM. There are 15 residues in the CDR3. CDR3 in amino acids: CASSLSSGRGNEQFF. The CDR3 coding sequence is TGTGCCAGCAGTTTGTCTAGCGGGAGGGGGAATGAGCAGTTCTTC.

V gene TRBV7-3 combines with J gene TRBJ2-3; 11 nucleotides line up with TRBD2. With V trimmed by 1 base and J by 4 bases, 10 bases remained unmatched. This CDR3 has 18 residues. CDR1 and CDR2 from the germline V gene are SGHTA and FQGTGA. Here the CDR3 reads CASSLKPLAGGGPDTQYF. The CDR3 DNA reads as TGTGCCAGCAGCTTAAAACCGCTAGCGGGAGGAGGGCCAGATACGCAGTATTTT.

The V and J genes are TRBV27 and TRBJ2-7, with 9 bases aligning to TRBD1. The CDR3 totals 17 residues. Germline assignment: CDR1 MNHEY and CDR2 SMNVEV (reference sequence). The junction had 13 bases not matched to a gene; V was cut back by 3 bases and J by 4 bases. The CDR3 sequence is CASSFTSTGQGLYEQYF. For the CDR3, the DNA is TGTGCCAGCAGTTTTACTTCAACGGGACAGGGTTTATACGAGCAGTACTTC.

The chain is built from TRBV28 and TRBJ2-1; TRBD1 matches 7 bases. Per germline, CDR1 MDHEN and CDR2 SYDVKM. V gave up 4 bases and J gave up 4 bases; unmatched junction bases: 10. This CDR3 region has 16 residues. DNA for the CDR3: TGTGCCAGCAGTTCAGGGACAGTAAGAGAGTACAATGAGCAGTTCTTC. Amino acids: CASSSGTVREYNEQFF. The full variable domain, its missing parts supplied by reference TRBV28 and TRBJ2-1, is DVKVTQSSRYLVKRTGEKVFLECVQDMDHENMFWYRQDPGLGLRLIYFSYDVKMKEKGDIPEGYSVSREKKERFSLILESASTNQTSMYLCASSSGTVREYNEQFFGPGTRLTVL.

CDR3 coding DNA: TGTGCCAGCAGTCCCGACAGGGGCTATGGCTACACCTTC. Amino acids: CASSPDRGYGYTF. This chain joins TRBV6-6 and TRBJ1-2; 8 nucleotides align to TRBD1. Germline trimming cut 5 bases from V and 4 bases from J; bases unmatched to any gene: 3. The germline CDR1 and CDR2 sequences are MNHNY and SVGAGI (reference sequence). CDR3 size: 13 residues.

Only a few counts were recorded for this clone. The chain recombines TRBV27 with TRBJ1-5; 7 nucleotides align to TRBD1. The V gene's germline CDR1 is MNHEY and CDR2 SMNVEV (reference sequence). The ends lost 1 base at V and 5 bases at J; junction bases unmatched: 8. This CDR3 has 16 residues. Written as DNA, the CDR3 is TGTGCCAGCAGTTTATTAGGGGGCAGAGAGGATCAGCCCCAGCATTTT. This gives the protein CASSLLGGREDQPQHF.

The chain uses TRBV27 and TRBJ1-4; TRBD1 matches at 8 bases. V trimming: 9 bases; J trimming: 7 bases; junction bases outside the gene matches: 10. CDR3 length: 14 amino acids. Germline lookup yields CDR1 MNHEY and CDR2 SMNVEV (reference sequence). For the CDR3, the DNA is TGTGCCAGTAGCAGACAGGGGCGTGGTGAAAAACTGTTTTTT. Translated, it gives CASSRQGRGEKLFF.

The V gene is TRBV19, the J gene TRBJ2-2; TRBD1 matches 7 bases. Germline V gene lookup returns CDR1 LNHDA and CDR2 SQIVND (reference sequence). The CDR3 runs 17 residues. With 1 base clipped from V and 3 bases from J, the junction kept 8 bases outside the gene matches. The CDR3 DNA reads TGTGCCAGTAGTATAGTTAAGGGGGCGCAGTACACCGGGGAGCTGTTTTTT. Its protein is CASSIVKGAQYTGELFF.

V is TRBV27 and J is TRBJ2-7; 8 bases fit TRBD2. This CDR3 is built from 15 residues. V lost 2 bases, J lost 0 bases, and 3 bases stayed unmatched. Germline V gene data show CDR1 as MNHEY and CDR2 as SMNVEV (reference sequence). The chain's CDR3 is CASSLTRGASYEQYF. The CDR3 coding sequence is TGTGCCAGCAGTTTAACGCGGGGGGCCTCCTACGAGCAGTACTTC.

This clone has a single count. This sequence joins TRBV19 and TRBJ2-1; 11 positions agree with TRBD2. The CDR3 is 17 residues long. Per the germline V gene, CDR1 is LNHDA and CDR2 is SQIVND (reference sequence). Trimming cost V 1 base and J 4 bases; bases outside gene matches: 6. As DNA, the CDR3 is TGTGCCAGTAGTATAGGGGCTAGCGGGAGGCCATACAATGAGCAGTTCTTC. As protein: CASSIGASGRPYNEQFF.

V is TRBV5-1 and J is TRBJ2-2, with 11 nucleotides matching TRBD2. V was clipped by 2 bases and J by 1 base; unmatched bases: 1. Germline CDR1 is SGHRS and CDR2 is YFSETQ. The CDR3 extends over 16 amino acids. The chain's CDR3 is CASSFLAGGNTGELFF. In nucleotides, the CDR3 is TGCGCCAGCAGCTTTCTAGCGGGAGGGAACACCGGGGAGCTGTTTTTT.

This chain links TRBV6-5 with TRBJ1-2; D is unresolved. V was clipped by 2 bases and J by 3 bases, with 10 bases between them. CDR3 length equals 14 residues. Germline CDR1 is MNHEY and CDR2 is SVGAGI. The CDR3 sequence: CASSYGEWDYGYTF. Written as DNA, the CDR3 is TGTGCCAGCAGTTACGGGGAGTGGGACTATGGCTACACCTTC.

The CDR3 nucleotides read TGTGCCAGCAGTTTAGTCACGGACACTGAAGCTTTCTTT. Residues: CASSLVTDTEAFF. The rearrangement joins TRBV28 to TRBJ1-1; D remains unclear. The CDR3 consists of 13 residues. V was shortened by 2 bases and J by 3 bases, with 7 bases between the two germline ends. Looked up from germline, CDR1 is MDHEN and CDR2 is SYDVKM. The full variable domain, completed using reference TRBV28 and TRBJ1-1, is DVKVTQSSRYLVKRTGEKVFLECVQDMDHENMFWYRQDPGLGLRLIYFSYDVKMKEKGDIPEGYSVSREKKERFSLILESASTNQTSMYLCASSLVTDTEAFFGQGTRLTVV.

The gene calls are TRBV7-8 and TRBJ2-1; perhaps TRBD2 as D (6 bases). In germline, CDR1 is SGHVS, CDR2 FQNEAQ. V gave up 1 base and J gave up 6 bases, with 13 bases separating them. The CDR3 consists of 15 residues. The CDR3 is CASSLELARLNEQFF. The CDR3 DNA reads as TGTGCCAGCAGCTTAGAACTAGCTAGGCTCAATGAGCAGTTCTTC.

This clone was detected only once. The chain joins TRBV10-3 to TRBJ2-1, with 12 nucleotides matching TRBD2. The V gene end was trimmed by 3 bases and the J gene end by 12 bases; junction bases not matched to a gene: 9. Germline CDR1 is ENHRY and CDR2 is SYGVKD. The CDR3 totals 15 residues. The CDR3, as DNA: TGTGCCATCAGTGAAGGACTAGCGGGGCCCTCGGTGCAGTTCTTC. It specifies CAISEGLAGPSVQFF.

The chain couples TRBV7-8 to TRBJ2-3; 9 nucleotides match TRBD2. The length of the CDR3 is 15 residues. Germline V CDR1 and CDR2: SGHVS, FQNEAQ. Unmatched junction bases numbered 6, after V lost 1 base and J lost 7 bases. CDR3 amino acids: CASSLGAGGPNTQYF. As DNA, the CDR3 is TGTGCCAGCAGCTTAGGCGCGGGAGGGCCAAATACGCAGTATTTT.

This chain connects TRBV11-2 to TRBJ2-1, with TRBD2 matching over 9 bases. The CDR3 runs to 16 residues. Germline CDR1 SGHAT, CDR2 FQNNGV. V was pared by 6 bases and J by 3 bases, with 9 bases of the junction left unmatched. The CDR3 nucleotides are TGTGCCAGCAGGCCCCTAGCGGGACGGCGCTACAATGAGCAGTTCTTC. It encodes CASRPLAGRRYNEQFF.

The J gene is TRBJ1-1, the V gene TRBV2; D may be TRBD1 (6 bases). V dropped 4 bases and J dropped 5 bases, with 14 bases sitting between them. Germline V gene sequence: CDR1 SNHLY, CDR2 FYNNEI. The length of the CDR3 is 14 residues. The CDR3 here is CASSVGGRRTEAFF. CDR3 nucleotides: TGTGCCAGCAGTGTGGGGGGGCGCAGAACTGAAGCTTTCTTT.

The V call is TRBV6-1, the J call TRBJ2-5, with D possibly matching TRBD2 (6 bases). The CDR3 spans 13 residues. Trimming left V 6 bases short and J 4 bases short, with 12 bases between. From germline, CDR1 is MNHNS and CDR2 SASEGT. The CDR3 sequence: CASRIGTGETQYF. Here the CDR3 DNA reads TGTGCCAGCAGGATTGGGACTGGAGAGACCCAGTACTTC.

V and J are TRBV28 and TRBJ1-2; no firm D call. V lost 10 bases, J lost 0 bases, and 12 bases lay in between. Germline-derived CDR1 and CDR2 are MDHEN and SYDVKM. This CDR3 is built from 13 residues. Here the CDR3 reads CAIVDTTNYGYTF. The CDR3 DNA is TGTGCCATCGTAGACACCACTAACTATGGCTACACCTTC.